This T cell receptor (beta chain) was captured by sequencing in a study of OX40 agonist ivuxolimab in advanced cancers. The wider study: Enrolled patients in dose escalation had cancers that were hepatocellular carcinoma, melanoma, renal cell or head and neck cancer.

CDR3 length: 16 residues. V was trimmed by 0 bases and J by 2 bases, leaving 12 bases between them. Germline loops: CDR1 SGDLS, CDR2 YYNGEE. The repertoire was sequenced with immunoSEQ multiplex PCR; TCRdb's copy has only in-frame clones and lacks some. The sample lists 40,000 to 50,000 clones, 85% to 90% occurring once. This clonotype originated in an adult with an advanced solid tumor such as melanoma, head and neck, liver or kidney cancer. This material consisted of CD4+ or CD8+ T cells sorted from blood, taken in a trial of the OX40 agonist ivuxolimab. The rearrangement links TRBV9 to TRBJ2-1; D remains ambiguous. CDR3 in amino acids: CASSVGVGYPYNEQFF. The CDR3 DNA reads TGTGCCAGCAGCGTAGGAGTCGGATACCCCTACAATGAGCAGTTCTTC. The full variable domain, rest sourced from reference TRBV9 and TRBJ2-1, is DSGVTQTPKHLITATGQRVTLRCSPRSGDLSVYWYQQSLDQGLQFLIQYYNGEERAKGNILERFSAQQFPDLHSELNLSSLELGDSALYFCASSVGVGYPYNEQFFGPGTRLTVL.